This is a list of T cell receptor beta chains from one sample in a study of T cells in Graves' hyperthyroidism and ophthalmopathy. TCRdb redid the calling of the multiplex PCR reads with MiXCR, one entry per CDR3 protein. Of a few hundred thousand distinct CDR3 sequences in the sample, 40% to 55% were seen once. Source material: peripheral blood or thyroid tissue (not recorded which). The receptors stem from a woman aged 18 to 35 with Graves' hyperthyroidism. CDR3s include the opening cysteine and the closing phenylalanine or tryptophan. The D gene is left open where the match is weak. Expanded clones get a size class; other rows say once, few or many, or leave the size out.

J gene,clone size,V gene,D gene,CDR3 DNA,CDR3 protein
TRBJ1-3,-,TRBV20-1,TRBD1,TGCAGTGCTACTACAGGGGGTGGAAACACCATATATTTT,CSATTGGGNTIYF
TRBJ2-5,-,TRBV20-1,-,TGCAGTGCCAGATCGCGGAAAGAGACCCAGTACTTC,CSARSRKETQYF
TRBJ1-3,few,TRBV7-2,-,TGTGCCAGCAGCCCAAGTCGGATCTCTGGAAACACCATATATTTT,CASSPSRISGNTIYF
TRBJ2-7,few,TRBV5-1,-,TGTGCCAGCAGCTTGGGATTAGGCGGAAGGTACGAGCAGTACTTC,CASSLGLGGRYEQYF
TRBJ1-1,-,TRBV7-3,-,TGTGCCAGCAGCCCCTTGTTTCGGGGATCGGACACTGAAGCTTCCTTT,CASSPLFRGSDTEASF
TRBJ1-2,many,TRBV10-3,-,TGTGCCATCAGTGAGTCGCGGCAGGGTGATGGCTACACCTTC,CAISESRQGDGYTF
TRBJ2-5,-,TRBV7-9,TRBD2,TGTGCCAGCAGACGACTAGCGGGAGATGAGACCCAGTACTTC,CASRRLAGDETQYF
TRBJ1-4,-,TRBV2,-,TGTGCCAGCAGTGAAGCGGGGCAGGTTCCTCGCCGCGAAAAACTGTTTTTT,CASSEAGQVPRREKLFF
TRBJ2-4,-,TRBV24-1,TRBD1,TGTGCCACCAGTGAAGGGACAGGGTGGGCGGAAAACATTCAGTACTTC,CATSEGTGWAENIQYF
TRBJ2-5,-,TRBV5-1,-,TGCGCCAGCAGCTTGGCCGGGGTGACCCAGTACTTC,CASSLAGVTQYF
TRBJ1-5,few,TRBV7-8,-,TGTGCCAGCAGCTACCAGACCGCGGTGGGCAATCAGCCCCAGCATTTT,CASSYQTAVGNQPQHF
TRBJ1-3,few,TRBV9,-,TGTGCCAGCAGTCCCACGCAGAGATTGGGAGGAAACACCATATATTTT,CASSPTQRLGGNTIYF
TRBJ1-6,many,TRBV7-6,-,TGTGCCAGCAGCTTAGAACAGGCGGAAAATTCACCCCTCCACTTT,CASSLEQAENSPLHF
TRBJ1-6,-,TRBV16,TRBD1,TGTGCCAGCAGCCAATCTGAGACAGGGGTTAATTCACCCCTCCACTTT,CASSQSETGVNSPLHF
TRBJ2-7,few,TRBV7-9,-,TGTGCCAGCAGCCAAGGTACGGGCCAGCAGTACTTC,CASSQGTGQQYF
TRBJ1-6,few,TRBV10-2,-,TGCGCCAGCAGTGAGTGGAGGACACCCCCGCGGGATTCACCCCTCCACTTT,CASSEWRTPPRDSPLHF
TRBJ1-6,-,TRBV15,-,TGTGCCACCAGCCGAGAGGCAGGGGTTAGTGGACCCCTCCACTTT,CATSREAGVSGPLHF
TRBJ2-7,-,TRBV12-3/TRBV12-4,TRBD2,TGTGCCAGCAGTTTATTCCTAGCGGGAGAAGAGCAGTACTTC,CASSLFLAGEEQYF
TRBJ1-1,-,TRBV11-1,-,TGTGCCAGCAGCTTTAGCCGAACAGGCGCTACTGAAGCTTTCTTT,CASSFSRTGATEAFF
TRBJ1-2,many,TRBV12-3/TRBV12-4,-,TGTGCCAGCAGTTTGCTGGATGGCTACACCTTC,CASSLLDGYTF
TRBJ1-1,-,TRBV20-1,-,TGCAGTGCTAGAGTATCAGGCACTGAAGCTTTCTTT,CSARVSGTEAFF
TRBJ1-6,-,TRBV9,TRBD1,TGTGCCAGCAGAACGACAGGGCGGAATTCACCCCTCCACTTT,CASRTTGRNSPLHF
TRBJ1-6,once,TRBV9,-,TGTGCCAGCAGTGATGTCCCGGGGTTGGGGTCACCCCTCCACTTT,CASSDVPGLGSPLHF
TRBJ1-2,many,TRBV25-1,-,TGTGCCAGCAGTGAAAACTATGGCTACACCTTC,CASSENYGYTF
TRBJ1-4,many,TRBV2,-,TGTGCCAGCAGTGTTCCGAACGAAAAACTGTTTTTT,CASSVPNEKLFF
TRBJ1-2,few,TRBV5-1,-,TGCGCCAGCAGCTTGCCGGGCTCGGCGGACTATGGCTACACCTTC,CASSLPGSADYGYTF
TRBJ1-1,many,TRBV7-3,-,TGTGCCAGCAGCTTAAGCCGTGCAGGGAACACTGAAGCTTTCTTT,CASSLSRAGNTEAFF
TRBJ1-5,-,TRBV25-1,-,TGTGCCAGTGAAGGTCGGGGGCAGCCCCAGCATTTT,CASEGRGQPQHF
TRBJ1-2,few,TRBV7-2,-,TGTGCCAGCAGCTTAGCGCGAGGTCCCACCGAGACACCTTTAGGCTACACCTTC,CASSLARGPTETPLGYTF
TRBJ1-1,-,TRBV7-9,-,TGTGCCAGCAGCCCCGGATGGGGGGGCGGCACTGAAGCTTTCTTT,CASSPGWGGGTEAFF
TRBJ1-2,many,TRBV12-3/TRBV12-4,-,TGTGCCAGCAGTTCAAGGGCATCTGGCTACACCTTC,CASSSRASGYTF
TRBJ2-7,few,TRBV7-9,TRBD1,TGTGCCAGCAGCTCACCCCGGACAGGGGCCTACGAGCAGTACTTC,CASSSPRTGAYEQYF
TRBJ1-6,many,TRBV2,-,TGTGCCAGCAGAGGAGGGGTCGGCCAATCACCCCTCCACTTT,CASRGGVGQSPLHF
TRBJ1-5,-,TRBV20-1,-,TGCAGTGCTAGTGGAATGGGAGAGAATCAGCCCCAGCATTTT,CSASGMGENQPQHF
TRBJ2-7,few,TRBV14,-,TGTGCCAGCAGCCAAGCGCCAGGGGAGCCCTACGAGCAGTACTTC,CASSQAPGEPYEQYF
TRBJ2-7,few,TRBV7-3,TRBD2,TGCGCCAGCAGCCCAGGACTAGCGGGACACGAGCAGTACTTC,CASSPGLAGHEQYF
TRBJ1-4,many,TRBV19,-,TGTGCCAGTAGTCCCAAGGAGTCCGGCGCTAATGAAAAACTGTTTTTT,CASSPKESGANEKLFF
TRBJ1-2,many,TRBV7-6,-,TGTGCCAGCAGCTTTACTATCCAGGGATCCGATGGCTACACCTTC,CASSFTIQGSDGYTF
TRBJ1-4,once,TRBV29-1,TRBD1,TGCAGCGTTGAAGGCCGACAGGGGCCCAATGAAAAACTGTTTTTT,CSVEGRQGPNEKLFF
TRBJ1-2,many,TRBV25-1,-,TGTGCCAGCAGTGAGAGCTATGGCTACACCTTC,CASSESYGYTF
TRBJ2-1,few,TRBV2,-,TGTGCCAGCTCCGGACAGGGAGGGTACAATGAGCAGTTCTTC,CASSGQGGYNEQFF
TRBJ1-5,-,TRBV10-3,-,TGTGCCATCAGCTCGTCGGGGGGGGCGGGTCAGCCCCAGCATTTT,CAISSSGGAGQPQHF
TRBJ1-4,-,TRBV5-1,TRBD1,TGCGCCAGCAGCTTGGGGACAGGGGCTGGGGATGAAAAACTGTTTTTT,CASSLGTGAGDEKLFF
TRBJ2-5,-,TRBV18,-,TGTGCCAGCTCACCAGGTCCAGAGACCCAGTACTTC,CASSPGPETQYF
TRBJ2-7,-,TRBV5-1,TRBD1,TGCGCCAGCAGTCAAGCCGGGACAGGGAGACACGGGCAGTACTTC,CASSQAGTGRHGQYF